This T cell receptor beta chain was retrieved from a study of blood T cell repertoires in COVID-19. In the study overall: The analysed material was cDNA or gDNA that came from T cells, B-cell-depleted T cells, or PBMCs.

The V and J ends lost 5 bases and 0 bases respectively, with 8 bases between them. This CDR3 has 13 amino acids. Germline V gives CDR1 SGHRS, CDR2 YFSETQ. Profiled with immunoSEQ multiplex PCR; TCRdb holds only in-frame clones, not every one. The repertoire includes roughly 100,000 clones, about two thirds of them detected once, and approximately 0.88% sits in the top ten. The chain joins TRBV5-1 to TRBJ1-1; no definite D call. Sequencing used peripheral blood. This TCR was sampled from a human donor with acute or convalescent COVID-19. The donor label of this sample is uncertain. The CDR3 DNA sequence: TGCGCCAGCAGGGTAACAATGAACACTGAAGCTTTCTTT. This translates into CASRVTMNTEAFF. Looking up the rest from reference TRBV5-1 and TRBJ1-1 gives the full variable domain: KAGVTQTPRYLIKTRGQQVTLSCSPISGHRSVSWYQQTPGQGLQFLFEYFSETQRNKGNFPGRFSGRQFSNSRSEMNVSTLELGDSALYLCASRVTMNTEAFFGQGTRLTVV.